This TCR beta chain appears in the sequencing data of a study of blood T cell repertoires in COVID-19. The V gene's germline CDR1 is MDHEN and CDR2 SYDVKM. Germline trimming cut 2 bases from V and 7 bases from J; bases unmatched to any gene: 8. There are 16 residues in the CDR3. TCRdb keeps only in-frame clones here, not all; method: immunoSEQ multiplex PCR. The top ten hold 3.5% to 5% of the sample, which has approximately 250,000 clones, around 84% seen once. Input material: PBMCs or T cells enriched from blood (not recorded which). The chain carries TRBV28 and TRBJ1-6, with 7 nucleotides matching TRBD1. This TCR was sampled from a man younger than 45 with acute COVID-19. CDR3 in DNA: TGTGCCAGCAGTTTAAGAACCCCGGGACAGAATTCACCCCTCCACTTT. It translates to CASSLRTPGQNSPLHF.